This TCR beta chain was sequenced for a study of tumor-infiltrating lymphocytes in primary liver carcinoma. Total RNA (roughly 530 ng) served as template for TCR beta cDNA synthesis primed by a constant-region primer. Three rounds of nested multiplex PCR with slightly modified ARM-PCR produced TCR beta libraries. Running roughly 10 cycles apiece, the first two PCR rounds relied on TRBV1-TRBV30 forward primers together with a C-beta reverse primer. From the multiplex PCR reads, TCRdb called clonotypes with MiXCR, one entry per CDR3 protein. Of 310,000 or so distinct CDR3 sequences in the sample, around 60% were seen once. It was unsorted whole blood that yielded blood RNA, and germline DNA was also extracted. The CDR3 runs 15 residues. Trimming left V 5 bases short and J 1 base short, with 12 bases between. This clonotype showed up many times.

The sequencing input was peripheral blood. This sequence originates from a middle-aged man with primary liver carcinoma and hepatitis B virus infection. J is TRBJ1-3 and V is TRBV12-3 or TRBV12-4; D not certain. The CDR3 DNA is TGTGCCAGCAGTCTAGGTATCGGGTCTGGAAACACCATATATTTT. It translates to CASSLGIGSGNTIYF.